This T cell receptor beta chain comes out of a study of cytomegalovirus exposure and HLA in healthy donors. This clone was detected once. Its antigen remains unidentified. Germline V lookup: CDR1 MNHEY, CDR2 SVGAGI. Trimming removed 8 bases at V and 1 base at J, with 17 bases between. The CDR3 is 15 amino acids. Whole-study findings and limits: Cytomegalovirus association was assigned to about 150 TCR beta chains.

Use of 60 Vbeta and 13 Jbeta primers characterized the PCR. Here immunoSEQ multiplex PCR was the method, and the copy in TCRdb shows in-frame clones only, minus some. In the table there are about 150,000 clones, 79% of which are singletons. The chain uses TRBV6-5 and TRBJ1-1; D remains unclear. The sample taken for sequencing was PBMCs. This TCR was recovered from a human donor in good health. In DNA, the CDR3 is TGTGCCAGCGGAAGGGTGGGAGGGCGGAACACTGAAGCTTTCTTT. Its translation: CASGRVGGRNTEAFF.